A single sample is the source of the 16 T cell receptor beta chains below, sequenced in a study of blood T cell repertoires in COVID-19. The assay was immunoSEQ multiplex PCR, and TCRdb's table has in-frame clones only and misses some. The sample records roughly 200,000 clones, around four fifths being singletons. Sequencing input: peripheral blood. These receptors were taken from a woman aged 40 to 50 with COVID-19, enrolled during active disease.

This chain uses TRBV18 with TRBJ1-5; the D gene is possibly TRBD1 (6 bases). The ends were cut back, 6 bases at V and 6 bases at J, with 15 bases in the middle. The CDR3 extends over 14 amino acids. The germline V gene has CDR1 KGHSH and CDR2 LQKENI. CDR3 coding DNA: TGTGCCAGCTCGCCGACAGGAGGAAGTCAGCCCCAGCATTTT. Protein sequence: CASSPTGGSQPQHF.

The chain couples TRBV11-2 to TRBJ1-4; no firm D call. Germline loops: CDR1 SGHAT, CDR2 FQNNGV. V was trimmed by 1 base and J by 5 bases, leaving 14 bases between them. The CDR3 is 16 amino acids. The CDR3 nucleotides read TGTGCCAGCAGCTTAGCCCGCGGCCGCGTGAATGAAAAACTGTTTTTT. It is translated as CASSLARGRVNEKLFF.

The table lists this clone with a count of one. V is TRBV10-1 and J is TRBJ1-1; D is unresolved. The CDR3 consists of 13 residues. Germline lookup yields CDR1 WNHNN and CDR2 SYGVQD (reference sequence). Trimming left V 0 bases short and J 6 bases short, with 8 bases between. In DNA form, the CDR3 reads TGCGCCAGCAGTGAGTCGGGAGTCGCTGAAGCTTTCTTT. Its protein product is CASSESGVAEAFF.

This sequence joins TRBV6-5 and TRBJ2-3, with no clear D. Trimming cost V 8 bases and J 7 bases, with 10 bases left between them. The CDR3 is 11 amino acids. Per the germline V gene, CDR1 is MNHEY and CDR2 is SVGAGI. The CDR3 is CASAQVHTQYF. The CDR3 nucleotides are TGTGCCAGCGCGCAAGTTCATACGCAGTATTTT.

The count of this clone is one. The CDR3 bases are TGTGCCAGCAGCCCCCCACAGGGAAGGGAGACCCAGTACTTC. This sequence encodes CASSPPQGRETQYF. The V call is TRBV7-2, the J call TRBJ2-5; D is possibly TRBD1 (6 bases). The V and J ends lost 5 bases and 5 bases respectively, with 15 bases between them. CDR3 length: 14 residues. CDR1 is SGHTA, CDR2 FQGNSA, per germline.

V is TRBV9 and J is TRBJ2-3; 11 bases match TRBD2. J lost 9 bases, V lost 4 bases, and 16 bases had no gene match. CDR3 length: 17 amino acids. Germline values: CDR1 SGDLS, CDR2 YYNGEE. CDR3: CASSPRGTSGGPNTQYF. In nucleotides, the CDR3 is TGTGCCAGCAGCCCTAGAGGGACTAGCGGAGGCCCCAACACGCAGTATTTT.

The chain carries TRBV2 and TRBJ1-2, with D perhaps TRBD1 (5 bases). CDR3 size: 13 residues. CDR1 SNHLY and CDR2 FYNNEI come from the germline V gene. CDR3 coding DNA: TGTGCTTGGCAGGGAACTGCTCGAAATGGCTACACCTTC. This sequence encodes CAWQGTARNGYTF.

This chain joins TRBV19 and TRBJ1-1; D call uncertain. The ends were cut back, 5 bases at V and 4 bases at J, with 5 bases in the middle. In germline, CDR1 is LNHDA, CDR2 SQIVND (reference sequence). The CDR3 covers 11 residues. The CDR3 DNA reads TGTGCCAGTAGTCCCGGCACTGAAGCTTTCTTT. Translating gives CASSPGTEAFF. The full variable domain, with the rest looked up from reference TRBV19 and TRBJ1-1, is DGGITQSPKYLFRKEGQNVTLSCEQNLNHDAMYWYRQDPGQGLRLIYYSQIVNDFQKGDIAEGYSVSREKKESFPLTVTSAQKNPTAFYLCASSPGTEAFFGQGTRLTVV.

The chain combines TRBV9 with TRBJ1-1; possible D gene TRBD1, 6 bases. The CDR3 runs to 13 residues. Between the trimmed V and J ends, which lost 6 bases and 1 base, there was a span of 10 bases. CDR1 SGDLS and CDR2 YYNGEE come from the germline V gene. The chain's CDR3 is CASTPGQNTEAFF. CDR3 in DNA: TGTGCCAGCACCCCGGGACAGAACACTGAAGCTTTCTTT.

A few counts support this clone. The genes are TRBV5-1 and TRBJ2-7; possibly TRBD1 for D (5 bases). The CDR3 is 14 residues long. V was cut by 6 bases and J by 0 bases, with 13 bases left in between. Germline lookup yields CDR1 SGHRS and CDR2 YFSETQ. The CDR3, as DNA: TGCGCCAGCAAAGTCACTGGGGCCTCCTACGAGCAGTACTTC. The encoded protein is CASKVTGASYEQYF.

This rearrangement joins TRBV9 to TRBJ1-2, with D perhaps matching TRBD1 (5 bases). With 0 bases removed from V and 4 bases from J, the gap between germline ends came to 10 bases. The CDR3 runs to 14 residues. Germline loops: CDR1 SGDLS, CDR2 YYNGEE. CDR3 sequence (DNA): TGTGCCAGCAGCGTAGTACCAGGGCCCTATGGCTACACCTTC. Translating gives CASSVVPGPYGYTF. Full variable domain (outside the CDR3, taken from reference TRBV9 and TRBJ1-2): DSGVTQTPKHLITATGQRVTLRCSPRSGDLSVYWYQQSLDQGLQFLIQYYNGEERAKGNILERFSAQQFPDLHSELNLSSLELGDSALYFCASSVVPGPYGYTFGSGTRLTVV.

This chain links TRBV7-6 with TRBJ1-1; unclear D gene. This CDR3 is built from 14 residues. Per germline, CDR1 SGHVS and CDR2 FNYEAQ. Trimming removed 2 bases at V and 3 bases at J, with 10 bases between. CDR3 coding DNA: TGTGCCAGCAGCTTAAGGATTGGGCACACTGAAGCTTTCTTT. As protein: CASSLRIGHTEAFF.

V is TRBV24-1 and J is TRBJ2-2, with D possibly TRBD1 on 6 matching bases. The germline CDR1 and CDR2 sequences are KGHDR and SFDVKD. CDR3 length: 14 residues. V was clipped by 2 bases and J by 3 bases, with 6 bases between them. CDR3: CATSDYRDTGELFF. DNA of the CDR3: TGTGCCACCAGTGATTACAGGGACACCGGGGAGCTGTTTTTT.

The chain employs TRBV29-1 and TRBJ2-7; no reliable D call. The CDR3 loop spans 11 amino acids. In germline, CDR1 is SQVTM, CDR2 ANQGSEA. V was pared by 0 bases and J by 3 bases, with 3 bases between. CDR3 region: CSVEDNYEQYF. The CDR3 DNA sequence: TGCAGCGTTGAAGATAACTACGAGCAGTACTTC.

CDR3 sequence (DNA): TGTGCCAGCAAGGGATGGGTGGAGGGAGGCCAGCCCCAGCATTTT. It yields the protein CASKGWVEGGQPQHF. J is TRBJ1-5 and V is TRBV2; no definite D call. The CDR3 is made up of 15 amino acids. V lost 7 bases and J 7 bases, leaving 20 bases between the germline ends. Germline assignment: CDR1 SNHLY and CDR2 FYNNEI.

V is TRBV6-5 and J is TRBJ2-7, with TRBD2 matching 7 bases. Germline CDR1 and CDR2: MNHEY and SVGAGI. Trimming took 6 bases from V and 7 from J; bases not matched to a gene: 15. This CDR3 has 15 residues. The CDR3 region is CASRTPSGLLGEQYF. The CDR3 nucleotides are TGTGCCAGCAGGACCCCTAGCGGTCTCTTGGGGGAGCAGTACTTC.